Below, 23 T cell receptor beta chains from the same sample are listed, as sequenced in a study of beta chain features in type 1 diabetes. The whole isolated RNA underwent reverse transcription, so sequencing captured expressed TCRB transcripts. Profiling relied on immunoSEQ multiplex PCR, and the TCRdb table lists in-frame clones only, not all of them. The data contain over 700,000 clones, roughly 17% of them singletons. Sequenced: naive CD4+ T cells from blood. The receptor set was obtained from a woman between 18 and 29 years old in good health.

The chain joins TRBV7-3 to TRBJ2-1; a weak D match, TRBD1 (5 bases). The CDR3 sequence is 16 residues long. Trimming left V 1 base short and J 6 bases short, with 16 bases between. Germline lookup yields CDR1 SGHTA and CDR2 FQGTGA. The CDR3 sequence is CASSLMGPPDGNEQFF. In nucleotides, the CDR3 is TGTGCCAGCAGCTTAATGGGGCCCCCCGATGGCAATGAGCAGTTCTTC.

The V call is TRBV6-5, the J call TRBJ2-7, with a possible D match to TRBD2 (6 bases). With 5 bases removed from V and 2 bases from J, the gap between germline ends came to 16 bases. CDR3 size: 15 residues. Germline CDR1 MNHEY, CDR2 SVGAGI. The CDR3 sequence is CASSTAGTSTYEQYF. The CDR3 nucleotides are TGTGCCAGCAGTACCGCCGGGACTTCTACCTACGAGCAGTACTTC.

This clone came up a few times. Other DNA sequences in this specimen translate into the identical CDR3. The chain recombines TRBV10-3 with TRBJ2-7; 8 positions agree with TRBD1. Germline loops: CDR1 ENHRY, CDR2 SYGVKD. V trimming: 2 bases; J trimming: 2 bases; junction bases outside the gene matches: 2. This CDR3 is built from 14 residues. In nucleotides, the CDR3 is TGTGCCATCAGTGAGGGACAGGGAACCTACGAGCAGTACTTC. Its translation is CAISEGQGTYEQYF.

In its sample, this clone was seen once. The rearrangement joins TRBV5-4 to TRBJ1-4, with a weak D call TRBD1 (5 bases). Germline V gene lookup returns CDR1 SGHNT and CDR2 YYREEE (reference sequence). This CDR3 has 14 residues. The germline V and J ends were trimmed by 0 bases and 7 bases, with 10 bases remaining between them. Here the CDR3 reads CASSLGGRGEKLFF. In nucleotides, the CDR3 is TGTGCCAGCAGCTTGGGGGGGAGAGGTGAAAAACTGTTTTTT.

There are a few counts of this clone. As DNA, the CDR3 is TGTGCCAGCAGTTTCGCCTCTGGGGCCAACGTCCTGACTTTC. Protein sequence: CASSFASGANVLTF. The chain is built from TRBV28 and TRBJ2-6; D remains unclear. The ends were cut back, 3 bases at V and 0 bases at J, with 3 bases in the middle. The CDR3 spans 14 residues. Looked up from germline, CDR1 is MDHEN and CDR2 is SYDVKM.

The CDR3 DNA is TGTGCCAGCAGCTTAGGTCTCAGTGGGGAGACCCAGTACTTC. This translates into CASSLGLSGETQYF. This rearrangement joins TRBV11-1 to TRBJ2-5; D unclear. CDR3 length equals 14 residues. The germline V gene has CDR1 SGHAT and CDR2 FQDESV (reference sequence). V lost 1 base, J lost 5 bases, and 11 bases lay in between.

The chain couples TRBV28 to TRBJ2-3; D possibly corresponds to TRBD1 (6 bases). Germline V gives CDR1 MDHEN, CDR2 SYDVKM. Trimming left V 7 bases short and J 5 bases short, with 28 bases between. CDR3 length: 18 amino acids. The CDR3 region has the DNA TGTGCCAGCACCCCCCAGGACCGGAGGACAGTTACAAGAGATACGCAGTATTTT. Amino acid sequence: CASTPQDRRTVTRDTQYF.

This clone came up a few times. The chain carries TRBV7-2 and TRBJ2-5; 13 positions match TRBD2. J was trimmed by 5 bases and V by 2 bases; bases with no gene match: 8. This CDR3 contains 17 residues. Germline V gives CDR1 SGHTA, CDR2 FQGNSA. CDR3 in amino acids: CASSLTPTSGRVETQYF. The CDR3 DNA reads TGTGCCAGCAGCTTAACTCCAACTAGCGGGAGGGTGGAGACCCAGTACTTC.

The CDR3: CASSQRQGTGTEAFF. The CDR3 DNA reads TGTGCCAGCAGTCAAAGACAGGGGACTGGCACTGAAGCTTTCTTT. The genes are TRBV2 and TRBJ1-1; TRBD1 matches at 8 bases. V lost 5 bases to trimming and J lost 4 bases; unmatched junction nucleotides: 9. The CDR3 is 15 amino acids. Looked up from germline, CDR1 is SNHLY and CDR2 is FYNNEI.

The chain uses TRBV7-2 and TRBJ2-5; the D gene could be TRBD1 or TRBD2 (5 bases each). The end of the DNA is better explained by TRBJ2-7, so the J call may be wrong. The germline V gene encodes CDR1 SGHTA and CDR2 FQGNSA. This CDR3 contains 14 residues. The CDR3 protein is CASSYRDGPYEQYF. CDR3 sequence (DNA): TGTGCCAGCAGCTACCGGGACGGTCCCTACGAGCAGTACTTC.

This clone turned up a few times. The chain joins TRBV7-2 to TRBJ1-1; TRBD1 matches 8 bases. The ends lost 1 base at V and 3 bases at J; junction bases unmatched: 7. Germline V CDR1 and CDR2: SGHTA, FQGNSA. This CDR3 is 16 amino acids long. The DNA for the CDR3 is TGTGCCAGCAGCTTAGTCGGTACAGGGGGGTACACTGAAGCTTTCTTT. As protein: CASSLVGTGGYTEAFF.

The chain is built from TRBV28 and TRBJ2-6, with D possibly being TRBD2 (5 bases). CDR1 and CDR2 (germline): MDHEN, SYDVKM. The V end was cut by 1 base, the J end by 1 base, with 8 bases between. The CDR3 is made up of 16 amino acids. The CDR3, as DNA: TGTGCCAGCAGTTTATTTCCGGGGTCTGGGGCCAACGTCCTGACTTTC. As protein: CASSLFPGSGANVLTF.

The rearrangement links TRBV25-1 to TRBJ1-3; D not certain. With 7 bases removed from V and 0 bases from J, the gap between germline ends came to 7 bases. The CDR3 is made up of 13 amino acids. Germline CDR1 and CDR2: MGHDK and SYGVNS. The CDR3 DNA is TGTGCCAGCACCACGAACTCTGGAAACACCATATATTTT. Protein product: CASTTNSGNTIYF.

This clone occurred many times. The gene calls are TRBV2 and TRBJ1-5; D not certain. Between the trimmed V and J ends, which lost 6 bases and 6 bases, there was a span of 9 bases. CDR3 size: 12 residues. CDR1 SNHLY and CDR2 FYNNEI come from the germline V gene. Here the CDR3 reads CASRNLGQPQHF. CDR3 nucleotide sequence: TGTGCCAGCAGGAATTTGGGTCAGCCCCAGCATTTT.

This chain connects TRBV20-1 to TRBJ2-1, with D unresolved. CDR3 length: 11 amino acids. Germline-derived CDR1 and CDR2 are DFQATT and SNEGSKA (reference sequence). V was pared by 4 bases and J by 8 bases, with 9 bases between. CDR3 sequence (DNA): TGCAGTGCTATGAAACGTTATGAGCAGTTCTTC. Residues: CSAMKRYEQFF.

The chain combines TRBV18 with TRBJ2-3, with 8 bases matching TRBD1. The CDR3 has 16 amino acids. CDR1 KGHSH and CDR2 LQKENI come from the germline V gene. The junction had 6 bases not matched to a gene; V was cut back by 3 bases and J by 1 base. CDR3 coding DNA: TGTGCCAGCTCACCTCGGACAGGGAGTGGCACAGATACGCAGTATTTT. Translated: CASSPRTGSGTDTQYF.

The chain employs TRBV7-2 and TRBJ2-2; the match to TRBD1 covers 11 bases. This CDR3 comprises 15 residues. Germline V gene data show CDR1 as SGHTA and CDR2 as FQGNSA. Trimming at V came to 5 bases and at J to 8 bases, leaving 7 bases not matched to a gene. The CDR3 loop is CASSRGTGGFGELFF. The CDR3 nucleotides are TGTGCCAGCAGCCGGGGGACAGGGGGTTTTGGGGAGCTGTTTTTT.

This clone has more than one count but fewer than ten. The same CDR3 is also encoded by other DNA sequences in this sample. This chain joins TRBV28 and TRBJ2-5; D remains unclear. The CDR3 totals 12 residues. Trimming cost V 3 bases and J 4 bases, with 6 bases left between them. CDR1 is MDHEN, CDR2 SYDVKM, per germline. For the CDR3, the DNA is TGTGCCAGCAGTTTGAGAAGAGAGACCCAGTACTTC. It yields the protein CASSLRRETQYF.

This clone was detected a few times. The chain has TRBV7-6 and TRBJ2-1, with TRBD2 matching 8 bases. J gave up 0 bases and V 3 bases, and 7 bases lay outside the gene matches. CDR3 length: 17 residues. In germline, CDR1 is SGHVS, CDR2 FNYEAQ. The CDR3 nucleotides read TGTGCCAGCAGCTTTCGACTAGCGCAAAGCTCCTACAATGAGCAGTTCTTC. It encodes CASSFRLAQSSYNEQFF.

This chain links TRBV10-3 with TRBJ2-3; TRBD1 aligns across 9 bases. The junction had 8 bases not matched to a gene; V was cut back by 6 bases and J by 4 bases. CDR1 is ENHRY and CDR2 is SYGVKD in the germline V gene. CDR3 length equals 15 residues. This chain's CDR3 is CAIRRQGGTSDTQYF. The CDR3 bases are TGTGCCATCAGACGACAGGGGGGCACCTCAGATACGCAGTATTTT.

This clone was seen a few times. The same CDR3 also results from other DNA sequences found in this sample. The J gene is TRBJ1-1, the V gene TRBV7-2; no definite D call. The CDR3 sequence is 12 residues long. V was trimmed by 3 bases and J by 4 bases, leaving 6 bases between them. The germline gives CDR1 SGHTA, CDR2 FQGNSA. CDR3 amino acids: CASSLLGTEAFF. As DNA, the CDR3 is TGTGCCAGCAGCTTGTTAGGCACTGAAGCTTTCTTT. The complete variable domain, with remaining parts taken from reference TRBV7-2 and TRBJ1-1, reads GAGVSQSPSNKVTEKGKDVELRCDPISGHTALYWYRQSLGQGLEFLIYFQGNSAPDKSGLPSDRFSAERTGGSVSTLTIQRTQQEDSAVYLCASSLLGTEAFFGQGTRLTVV.

The sample holds one count of this clone. The chain links TRBV7-9 to TRBJ1-5; D ambiguous. Germline V CDR1 and CDR2: SEHNR, FQNEAQ (reference sequence). This CDR3 has 15 residues. V was pared by 3 bases and J by 7 bases, with 16 bases between. The CDR3 region is CASSFGGDSRQPQHF. The CDR3 DNA is TGTGCCAGCAGCTTCGGTGGTGATTCGAGACAGCCCCAGCATTTT.

Comments on this clone: This specimen includes other DNA sequences encoding the same CDR3. The V gene is TRBV5-1, the J gene TRBJ2-2; the D gene is possibly TRBD2 (5 bases). The CDR3 length is 13 residues. CDR1 SGHRS and CDR2 YFSETQ come from the germline V gene. V was cut by 2 bases and J by 5 bases, with 7 bases left in between. The CDR3 DNA reads TGCGCCAGCAGCTTTGGCGGGACCGGGGAGCTGTTTTTT. It is translated as CASSFGGTGELFF.